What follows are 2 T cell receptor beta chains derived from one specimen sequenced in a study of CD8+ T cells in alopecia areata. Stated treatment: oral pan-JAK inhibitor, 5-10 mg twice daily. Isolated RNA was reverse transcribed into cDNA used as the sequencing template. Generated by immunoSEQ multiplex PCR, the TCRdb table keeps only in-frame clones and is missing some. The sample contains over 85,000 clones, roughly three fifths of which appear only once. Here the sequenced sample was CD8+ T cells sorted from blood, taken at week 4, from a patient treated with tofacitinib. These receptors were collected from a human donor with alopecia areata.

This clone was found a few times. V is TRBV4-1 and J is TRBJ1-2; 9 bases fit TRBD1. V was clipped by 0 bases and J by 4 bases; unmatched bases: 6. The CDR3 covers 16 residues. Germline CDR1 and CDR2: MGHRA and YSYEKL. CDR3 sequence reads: CASSQDPGDRVYGYTF. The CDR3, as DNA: TGCGCCAGCAGCCAAGATCCGGGGGACAGGGTCTATGGCTACACCTTC.

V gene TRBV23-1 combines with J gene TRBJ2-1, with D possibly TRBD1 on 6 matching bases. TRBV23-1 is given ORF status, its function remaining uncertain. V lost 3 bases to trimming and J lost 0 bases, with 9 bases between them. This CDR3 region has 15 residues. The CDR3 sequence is CASSHHRASYNEQFF. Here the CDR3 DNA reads TGCGCCAGCAGTCACCACAGGGCCTCCTACAATGAGCAGTTCTTC.